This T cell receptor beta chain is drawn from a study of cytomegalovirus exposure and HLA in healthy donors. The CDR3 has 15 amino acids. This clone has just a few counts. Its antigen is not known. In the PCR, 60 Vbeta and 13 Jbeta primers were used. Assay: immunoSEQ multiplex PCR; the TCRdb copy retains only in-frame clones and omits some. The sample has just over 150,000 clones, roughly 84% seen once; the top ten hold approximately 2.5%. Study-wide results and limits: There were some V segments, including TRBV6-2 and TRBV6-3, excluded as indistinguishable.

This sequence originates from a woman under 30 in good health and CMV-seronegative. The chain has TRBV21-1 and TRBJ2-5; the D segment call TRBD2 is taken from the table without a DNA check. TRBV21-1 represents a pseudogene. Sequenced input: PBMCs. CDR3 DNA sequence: TGTGCCAGCAGCAAAAGAGTAGCGGGAGTTGAGACCCAGTACTTC. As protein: CASSKRVAGVETQYF.